This T cell receptor beta chain comes out of a study of CD8 T cells in ankylosing spondylitis. Overall study findings and caveats: Disease-linked clones reportedly showed significant enrichment in matched ankylosing spondylitis synovial fluid. Those disease-linked clones were CD8+; they were also relatively rare in peripheral blood. A motif in TCR beta, a set of 8 or 9 highly homologous variants, appeared characteristic of ankylosing spondylitis blood.

As regards this clonotype: Antigen: not known.

Scientists made TCR beta libraries using quantitative 5'-RACE with molecular barcodes. Each CDR3 protein gets one entry after TCRdb re-called the 5' RACE reads with MiXCR. The sample has about 330,000 distinct CDR3 sequences, 8% seen once. The V and J ends lost 4 bases and 3 bases, in that order; junction bases with no gene match: 6. The CDR3 loop spans 16 amino acids. Germline lookup yields CDR1 KGHDR and CDR2 SFDVKD. The sequence was obtained from a male donor with ankylosing spondylitis. The rearrangement links TRBV24-1 to TRBJ2-3; 10 nucleotides agree with TRBD2. Specimen: blood, either unsorted or a sorted T cell fraction (not recorded which). The CDR3 spells CATSDPSGRGTDTQYF. DNA for the CDR3: TGTGCCACCAGTGACCCCAGCGGGAGGGGTACAGATACGCAGTATTTT.